The 16 T cell receptor beta chains below all came from one sample that was sequenced in a study of identical twins. TCRdb called the 5' RACE reads again in MiXCR, with one record for every CDR3 protein. The sample lists about 240,000 distinct CDR3 sequences, 10% to 13% seen once, with 9% to 10% in the top ten. Sequenced material: memory T cells sorted from blood. Every receptor here comes from a man aged 45 to 65 in good health.

This clonotype was observed a few times. The V call is TRBV28, the J call TRBJ2-1; 9 nucleotides agree with TRBD1. V was pared by 6 bases and J by 9 bases, with 9 bases of the junction left unmatched. Looked up from germline, CDR1 is MDHEN and CDR2 is SYDVKM. The CDR3 is 14 amino acids. The CDR3 nucleotides are TGTGCCAGCAGACCGGGACAGGGAGTGACTGAGCAGTTCTTC. Translation: CASRPGQGVTEQFF.

In its sample, this clonotype was seen many times. The chain carries TRBV29-1 and TRBJ2-7; 12 nucleotides match TRBD1. This CDR3 is 14 amino acids long. CDR1 is SQVTM, CDR2 ANQGSEA, per germline. Unmatched junction bases numbered 6, after V lost 7 bases and J lost 2 bases. The DNA for the CDR3 is TGCAGCGCCGTGGGGGACAGGGGGCCCTACGAGCAGTACTTC. This translates into CSAVGDRGPYEQYF.

This clonotype was detected a few times. The chain carries TRBV7-2 and TRBJ2-5; TRBD1 is a possible D gene (6 bases). Trimming took off 6 bases at V and 4 bases at J, with 12 bases between the two ends. Germline values: CDR1 SGHTA, CDR2 FQGNSA. The CDR3 has 13 residues. CDR3 in amino acids: CASRSGVLETQYF. Written as DNA, the CDR3 is TGTGCCAGCAGGTCAGGGGTTTTAGAGACCCAGTACTTC.

This clonotype was recorded at least ten times. Because the CDR3 is missing its conserved closing phenylalanine or tryptophan, this is likely a read error. Because the CDR3's place on the DNA is in doubt, the DNA is left out and the CDR3 is given as listed by TCRdb. The chain uses TRBV29-1 and TRBJ2-3; the table's TRBD1 call for D was not verified on the DNA. The germline V gene has CDR1 SQVTM and CDR2 ANQGSEA. 8 amino acids form the CDR3, both terminal residues included. CDR3 region: CSVEPGRI.

This clonotype was counted ten times or more. The CDR3 nucleotides read TGTGCCAGCAGCCCCAAACACAGGGTAGGAGATACGCAGTATTTT. Translation: CASSPKHRVGDTQYF. This chain connects TRBV7-9 to TRBJ2-3; weak D call: TRBD1 (6 bases). Germline assignment: CDR1 SEHNR and CDR2 FQNEAQ (reference sequence). Trimming cost V 5 bases and J 5 bases, with 17 bases left between them. The CDR3 loop spans 15 amino acids.

This clonotype came up many times. V is TRBV20-1 and J is TRBJ2-7, with 12 bases lining up with TRBD2. The CDR3 has 15 residues. CDR1 DFQATT and CDR2 SNEGSKA come from the germline V gene (reference sequence). The V gene end was trimmed by 0 bases and the J gene end by 1 base; junction bases not matched to a gene: 1. The CDR3 region is CSARELAGGSYEQYF. For the CDR3, the DNA is TGCAGTGCTAGAGAACTAGCGGGAGGATCCTACGAGCAGTACTTC.

This clonotype was recorded many times. The rearrangement uses TRBV5-1 and TRBJ2-1; D gene uncertain. This CDR3 contains 15 residues. Per germline, CDR1 SGHRS and CDR2 YFSETQ. Trimming left V 0 bases short and J 3 bases short, with 10 bases between. The CDR3 bases are TGCGCCAGCAGCTTGGGGGTTCGAAACTACAATGAGCAGTTCTTC. Its protein is CASSLGVRNYNEQFF.

The chain recombines TRBV28 with TRBJ2-6; D perhaps matches TRBD2 (6 bases). The CDR3 contains 14 residues. The germline CDR1 and CDR2 sequences are MDHEN and SYDVKM. With 8 bases removed from V and 0 bases from J, the gap between germline ends came to 8 bases. The CDR3 loop reads CASGLSSGANVLTF. The CDR3 DNA reads TGTGCCAGCGGACTAAGCTCTGGGGCCAACGTCCTGACTTTC.

The V gene is TRBV15, the J gene TRBJ1-1, with a tentative D call TRBD1 (5 bases). Germline V gene data show CDR1 as LNHNV and CDR2 as YYDKDF (reference sequence). Trimming removed 5 bases at V and 5 bases at J, with 12 bases between. The CDR3 has 13 amino acids. The CDR3: CATSGRDGTEAFF. The CDR3 DNA reads as TGTGCCACCAGCGGACGGGACGGAACTGAAGCTTTCTTT.

This clonotype was seen repeatedly, ten times or more. The rearrangement uses TRBV9 and TRBJ2-1; D remains ambiguous. Germline CDR1 is SGDLS and CDR2 is YYNGEE. The CDR3 spans 14 residues. V lost 3 bases and J 8 bases, leaving 15 bases between the germline ends. The CDR3 bases are TGTGCCAGCAGCGCCCCCCCGGCATCATATGAGCAGTTCTTC. Its translation is CASSAPPASYEQFF.

This clonotype was detected only a few times. This chain joins TRBV7-8 and TRBJ2-1; D is perhaps TRBD2 (6 bases). The length of the CDR3 is 14 residues. CDR1 and CDR2 (germline): SGHVS, FQNEAQ. The V gene lost 6 bases and the J gene lost 3 bases, with 12 bases spanning the gap. The CDR3 bases are TGTGCCAGCAGGGGTAGCGGTAGCTACAATGAGCAGTTCTTC. Translation: CASRGSGSYNEQFF.

This clonotype showed up many times. V gene TRBV6-1 combines with J gene TRBJ1-2, with 8 positions matching TRBD1. The CDR3 runs 15 residues. CDR1 is MNHNS, CDR2 SASEGT, per germline. Trimming cost V 5 bases and J 7 bases; bases outside gene matches: 12. Here the CDR3 DNA reads TGTGCCAGCAGTCCCGGGTGGCAGGGGGCAGGTGGCTACACCTTC. The encoded protein is CASSPGWQGAGGYTF.

The chain employs TRBV5-1 and TRBJ2-3; 9 positions agree with TRBD1. The CDR3 covers 16 residues. Trimming took 2 bases from V and 1 from J; bases not matched to a gene: 5. Per germline, CDR1 SGHRS and CDR2 YFSETQ. This CDR3 is CASSLQGASGTDTQYF. In DNA, the CDR3 is TGCGCCAGCAGCTTACAGGGGGCGTCTGGCACAGATACGCAGTATTTT.

This chain links TRBV6-1 with TRBJ1-1, with 10 bases lining up with TRBD1. The CDR3 extends over 13 amino acids. CDR1 and CDR2 (germline): MNHNS, SASEGT. CDR3 in DNA: TGTGCGACCACGACAGGGGGCGTTCTGAAAGCTTTCTTT. Its translation is CATTTGGVLKAFF.

This clonotype was seen repeatedly, ten times or more. The chain recombines TRBV4-1 with TRBJ2-3; D is unresolved. The CDR3 is made up of 15 amino acids. V lost 1 base and J lost 0, with 8 bases in between. CDR1 and CDR2 (germline): MGHRA, YSYEKL. The DNA of the CDR3 is TGCGCCAGCAGCCAAGCCGGGCATAGCACAGATACGCAGTATTTT. This codes for CASSQAGHSTDTQYF.

J is TRBJ2-5 and V is TRBV5-1, with TRBD1 as a possible D gene (6 bases). Germline CDR1 SGHRS, CDR2 YFSETQ. Trimming left V 0 bases short and J 5 bases short, with 11 bases between. The CDR3 sequence is 14 residues long. The DNA for the CDR3 is TGCGCCAGCAGCTTGGCAACAGGGCTGGAGACCCAGTACTTC. This encodes CASSLATGLETQYF.